A single sample gave rise to the 12 T cell receptor beta chains below, sequenced in a study of immune evolution from preneoplasia to lung adenocarcinoma. Clones were sequenced by immunoSEQ multiplex PCR, and TCRdb holds only the in-frame ones, with some missing. The profile shows fewer than 6,000 clones, 65% to 85% of them singletons. The source material was FFPE normal lung tissue adjacent to the tumor. All receptors derive from a person over 45 with lung adenocarcinoma.

The chain is built from TRBV7-3 and TRBJ2-6, with 9 bases fitting TRBD1. The CDR3 runs 19 residues. CDR1 SGHTA and CDR2 FQGTGA come from the germline V gene. V was clipped by 1 base and J by 2 bases; unmatched bases: 9. The CDR3 nucleotides are TGTGCCAGCAGCTTAAAGCCCGGGACAGGGTTCCCTGGGGCCAACGTCCTGACTTTC. Amino acids: CASSLKPGTGFPGANVLTF.

The chain carries TRBV7-9 and TRBJ1-1; D might be TRBD1 (6 bases). Germline CDR1 SEHNR, CDR2 FQNEAQ (reference sequence). This CDR3 contains 14 residues. V lost 1 base, J lost 4 bases, and 10 bases lay in between. CDR3 in amino acids: CASSLGEGGTEAFF. The CDR3 DNA reads as TGTGCCAGCAGCTTAGGGGAGGGGGGCACTGAAGCTTTCTTT.

This clone was seen only a few times. The chain is built from TRBV5-4 and TRBJ1-2, with TRBD1 as a possible D gene (6 bases). Trimming stripped 0 bases from V and 6 bases from J, with 18 bases between. This CDR3 region has 16 residues. Per germline, CDR1 SGHNT and CDR2 YYREEE (reference sequence). CDR3 bases: TGTGCCAGCAGCTTGGCCCCCGGCAGGGGTTCAGATGGCTACACCTTC. Its protein is CASSLAPGRGSDGYTF.

The V call is TRBV4-2, the J call TRBJ2-2; 8 nucleotides agree with TRBD2. This CDR3 has 17 residues. With V trimmed by 3 bases and J by 4 bases, 10 bases remained unmatched. Germline V gene lookup returns CDR1 LGHNA and CDR2 YNFKEQ. The chain's CDR3 is CASSHETSGGGTGELFF. CDR3 DNA: TGTGCCAGCAGCCATGAAACTAGCGGAGGAGGCACCGGGGAGCTGTTTTTT.

This rearrangement joins TRBV7-9 to TRBJ2-1; 8 nucleotides align to TRBD2. The CDR3 is made up of 15 amino acids. J gave up 6 bases and V 5 bases, and 9 bases lay outside the gene matches. Germline V gene sequence: CDR1 SEHNR, CDR2 FQNEAQ (reference sequence). Here the CDR3 reads CASSDPQRESNEQFF. The CDR3 region has the DNA TGTGCCAGCAGCGACCCCCAGCGGGAGTCCAATGAGCAGTTCTTC.

This chain connects TRBV5-1 to TRBJ1-5, with D possibly being TRBD1 (6 bases). Deletions cut 4 bases from V and 4 bases from J, with 12 bases between. The CDR3 loop spans 14 amino acids. Germline CDR1 and CDR2: SGHRS and YFSETQ. The CDR3 protein is CASSPGTSNQPQHF. For the CDR3, the DNA is TGCGCCAGCAGCCCGGGGACATCTAATCAGCCCCAGCATTTT.

The genes are TRBV11-2 and TRBJ2-2; D assignment may be TRBD1 or TRBD2 (6 bases each). The ends were cut back, 1 base at V and 5 bases at J, with 11 bases in the middle. The length of the CDR3 is 15 residues. Germline V gives CDR1 SGHAT, CDR2 FQNNGV. The CDR3 is CASSLVRGGTGELFF. The DNA for the CDR3 is TGTGCCAGCAGCTTAGTCAGGGGAGGAACCGGGGAGCTGTTTTTT.

This clone was recorded only once. The CDR3 spells CASSLILNTEAFF. The DNA of the CDR3 is TGTGCCAGCAGCTTAATACTTAACACTGAAGCTTTCTTT. This chain uses TRBV7-9 with TRBJ1-1; no clear D. The germline V gene encodes CDR1 SEHNR and CDR2 FQNEAQ (reference sequence). The V end lost 2 bases, the J end lost 2 bases, and 6 bases lay between the germline ends. CDR3 length: 13 residues.

The table lists this clone with a count of one. The gene calls are TRBV19 and TRBJ1-2; D not resolved. From germline, CDR1 is LNHDA and CDR2 SQIVND (reference sequence). The CDR3 runs 17 residues. The ends were cut back, 7 bases at V and 1 base at J, with 22 bases in the middle. The CDR3 nucleotides read TGTGCCAGTAACCCCTTCCGTGGAGGGCGTAATAACTATGGCTACACCTTC. Protein: CASNPFRGGRNNYGYTF.

The chain recombines TRBV7-3 with TRBJ1-1; no clear D gene. Germline values: CDR1 SGHTA, CDR2 FQGTGA. V was cut by 2 bases and J by 1 base, with 5 bases left in between. The CDR3 is 13 amino acids. The CDR3 region is CASSLGWNTEAFF. DNA of the CDR3: TGTGCCAGCAGCTTAGGGTGGAACACTGAAGCTTTCTTT.

The rearrangement uses TRBV6-4 and TRBJ2-3, with 10 bases identical to TRBD1. CDR3 length equals 14 residues. With V trimmed by 2 bases and J by 4 bases, 0 bases remained unmatched. The germline CDR1 and CDR2 sequences are MRHNA and SNTAGT. The CDR3 sequence is CASSDGQGADTQYF. The CDR3 nucleotides are TGTGCCAGCAGTGACGGACAGGGGGCAGATACGCAGTATTTT.

The CDR3 loop is CASSLREANYGYTF. In DNA, the CDR3 is TGCGCCAGCAGCTTGAGGGAAGCTAACTATGGCTACACCTTC. The gene calls are TRBV5-1 and TRBJ1-2; D is uncertain. Germline assignment: CDR1 SGHRS and CDR2 YFSETQ. Trimming stripped 1 base from V and 0 bases from J, with 7 bases between. This CDR3 contains 14 residues. Using reference TRBV5-1 and TRBJ1-2 for the parts outside the CDR3, the full variable domain is KAGVTQTPRYLIKTRGQQVTLSCSPISGHRSVSWYQQTPGQGLQFLFEYFSETQRNKGNFPGRFSGRQFSNSRSEMNVSTLELGDSALYLCASSLREANYGYTFGSGTRLTVV.